This is a list of T cell receptor beta chains from one sample in a study of blood T cell repertoires in COVID-19. Clones were sequenced by immunoSEQ multiplex PCR, and TCRdb holds only the in-frame ones, with some missing. Of roughly 150,000 clones listed, approximately 80% were seen once; the top ten hold 3.4%. Sequenced: PBMCs or T cells enriched from blood (not recorded which). These receptors came from a woman between 55 and 75 years old who had recovered from COVID-19. CDR3s include the opening cysteine and the closing phenylalanine or tryptophan. D genes are given only for firm matches. Only part of the rows carry a size: once, few, many, or a class if the clone is expanded.

clone_size,j_call,d_call,v_call,cdr3_nt,cdr3_aa
-,TRBJ2-1,-,TRBV29-1,TGCAGCGTTGAGTTGGGGGGGCCTCGTAATGAGCAGTTCTTC,CSVELGGPRNEQFF
-,TRBJ1-1,TRBD1,TRBV12-5,TGTGCTAGCCCCCTTCCAGGGGGCCGGGACACTGAAGCTTTCTTT,CASPLPGGRDTEAFF
-,TRBJ2-3,-,TRBV24-1,TGTGCCACCAGTGATTCCCGGGTGGCAGATACGCAGTATTTT,CATSDSRVADTQYF
-,TRBJ1-1,-,TRBV6-5,TGTGCCAGCAGTTACGAACCTCTCGCCCGGGCTGAAGCTTTCTTT,CASSYEPLARAEAFF
-,TRBJ2-7,-,TRBV28,TGTGCCAGCAGTTTGGCAGTTTACTACGAGCAGTACTTC,CASSLAVYYEQYF
-,TRBJ2-3,TRBD2,TRBV10-1,TGCGCCAGCAGTAGCGGGGGGTCAGATACGCAGTATTTT,CASSSGGSDTQYF
once,TRBJ2-7,-,TRBV4-1,TGCGCCAGCAGCGATCCCGGGACTGCCCGTAGAGAGCAGTACTTC,CASSDPGTARREQYF
-,TRBJ1-3,-,TRBV18,TGTGCCAGCTCACCCGCCAAAGGGGCGCAGGGAAACACCATATATTTT,CASSPAKGAQGNTIYF
-,TRBJ2-6,-,TRBV6-1,TGTGCCAGCAGTGAAGATCAGGGGAACGGGGCCAACGTCCTGACTTTC,CASSEDQGNGANVLTF
-,TRBJ2-7,-,TRBV12-3/TRBV12-4,TGTGCCAGCAGTTTCCGGGCCTACGAGCAGTACTTC,CASSFRAYEQYF
-,TRBJ2-5,TRBD2,TRBV11-2,TGTGCCAGCGAGCGGGGGGCCCAAGAGACCCAGTACTTC,CASERGAQETQYF
-,TRBJ2-5,TRBD1,TRBV25-1,TGTGCTTCAGGGGGCTGGGAGGAGACCCAGTACTTC,CASGGWEETQYF
-,TRBJ1-6,-,TRBV9,TGTGCCAGCAGCCCCAACAGGGTTAGCTCTTCACCCCTCCACTTT,CASSPNRVSSSPLHF
once,TRBJ1-6,TRBD1,TRBV19,TGTGCCAGTAGGATCCGGGACAGGGGTAATTCACCCCTCCACTTT,CASRIRDRGNSPLHF
few,TRBJ2-5,TRBD2,TRBV20-1,TGCAGTGCTAGTGGCGGGGGGAACCAAGAGACCCAGTACTTC,CSASGGGNQETQYF
-,TRBJ2-5,TRBD1,TRBV27,TGTGCCAGCAGTACCTTACCCGGGACAGTTGTCCAAGAGACCCAGTACTTC,CASSTLPGTVVQETQYF
few,TRBJ2-3,TRBD2,TRBV9,TGTGCCAGCAGCGTAGTAGCGGGGGGGCCCACAGATACGCAGTATTTT,CASSVVAGGPTDTQYF